This T cell receptor (beta chain) was observed in a study of shared clonotypes between healthy human individuals (dated by TCRdb to about 2020). Notes on the research overall: The cohort included three men and two women between 18 and 49 years of age. For each donor, CD4 naive and CD4 memory were each run on three plates, CD8 naive on two plates, and CD8 memory on one plate. To estimate repertoire size and how much clonotype sharing occurs between individuals, the study deeply sequenced the blood TCR repertoires of several healthy adults. Different laboratories and diverse techniques were used to prepare libraries and sequence TCR repertoires, to increase sequencing depth and limit assay-specific biases. Each donor's leukapheresis produced roughly between about 0.8 and 8.9 billion PBMCs.

The CDR3 goes from the cysteine to the phenylalanine over 15 residues. Only CDR3 DNA is held: 45 bases, read in frame from base 1. Sequences SGHVS (CDR1) and FNYEAQ (CDR2) are obtained from the germline V gene. V is pruned by 0 bases and J by 5 bases, leaving 5 bases of the junction without a gene match. Results and caveats for the whole study, not just this receptor: Only blood was sampled, and tissue TCR repertoires likely differ from those in blood. Pairwise subsampling indicated that sequencing depth was expected to affect the degree of clonotype sharing among donors. Rarefaction of sorted-subset datasets indicated incomplete sequencing despite the large sequencing depth. Across four donors, 4.5% to 6.5% of naive CD4, around 3.3% of naive CD8, approximately 2.5% of memory CD4, and around 0.4% of memory CD8 clonotypes were shared. Compared with non-shared clonotypes, the clonotypes found in all four sorted-subset donors had higher generation probabilities. The small number of donors limited the genetic and exposure-history diversity represented. Naive subsets generally had larger estimated clonotype richness than memory subsets did.

A remark on this clone: Its antigen target is currently unknown. Base qualities are not provided; no much larger clone lies one nucleotide away.

CD8 naive samples were obtained by positive selection for CCR7 among CD45RO-negative cells, yielding a CD45RA+CCR7+ population from which TemRA cells were excluded. Donors were healthy HIV-negative adults with no recently reported acute infections or vaccinations. All donors were Caucasian adults living in Nashville, Tennessee, USA. Blood was obtained by leukapheresis, after which PBMCs were separated by Ficoll-Histopaque density gradient centrifugation and cryopreserved in liquid nitrogen vapor phase. Purity and quantity of every magnetically sorted T cell population were checked by analytical flow cytometry. From each sorted fraction, genomic DNA was isolated and quantified by UV absorbance on a Nanodrop 2000c. TCR CDR3 regions were amplified from genomic DNA by multiplex PCR using the deep immunoSEQ assay. For each cell subset, the extracted genomic DNA was distributed evenly across all wells of several immunoSEQ 96-well plates, and each plate served as one replicate. For sorted subsets, roughly 200 ng of genomic DNA, equivalent to around 30,000 T cell genomes, went into each replicate PCR. The purified libraries were quantified using a Qubit 3.0 fluorometer, sized with a Bioanalyzer 2100, and then quantified again using the KAPA Library Quantification kit. Every immunoSEQ 96-well plate was sequenced on a separate single-read 150-cycle Illumina NextSeq 550 flow cell. Per the source publication's procedure: Because the immunoSEQ output included only junctional sequences and no quality scores, the filtering could not be the same as the filtering used for full-length reads. To assign V/J genes and CDR3, sequences were annotated using PyIR, a Python wrapper for IgBLAST v1.9, with IMGT germline references. Any read was removed if the V/J assignment was weak (E-value above 1e-6), the CDR3 was missing, or the read contained stop codons, out-of-frame junctions, or ambiguous translated residues. V3J clonotypes were defined as sequences sharing the same inferred V gene, J gene, and CDR3 amino acid sequence. To compute the percentage overlap between repertoires, the number of shared unique clonotypes was divided by the size of the smaller repertoire. Repertoire richness was assessed with RTK rarefaction, the Chao1 estimator, and Recon v2.1 estimates of unobserved clonotypes. OLGA was used to compute generation probabilities for all TCRbeta clonotypes that the gDNA method yielded from a few donors. TCRdb took over this immuneACCESS table, retaining in-frame rearrangements with V and J assigned. Such tables are incomplete; in checked studies, under half of the missing clones stem from an unresolved V gene, and the remainder is unexplained. The V and J calls and the clone size are those of that table, but D and trimming were determined from the DNA. The sample profile shows about 580,000 clones; roughly 98% of them were found once. In total, the top ten clones hold around 0.3% of the sample.

Sequenced: naive CD8+ T cells sorted from blood. Reading the label with the study, this specimen's cell subset or site is: CD45RA+CCR7+. The receptor was derived from a man aged 25-45 years in good health. Recombination connected TRBV7-6 to TRBJ2-5, with TRBD1 identical over 8 junction bases. The nucleotide sequence reads TGTGCCAGCAGCTTAGCGGACAGGGTCGTGGAGACCCAGTACTTC. It codes for CASSLADRVVETQYF.